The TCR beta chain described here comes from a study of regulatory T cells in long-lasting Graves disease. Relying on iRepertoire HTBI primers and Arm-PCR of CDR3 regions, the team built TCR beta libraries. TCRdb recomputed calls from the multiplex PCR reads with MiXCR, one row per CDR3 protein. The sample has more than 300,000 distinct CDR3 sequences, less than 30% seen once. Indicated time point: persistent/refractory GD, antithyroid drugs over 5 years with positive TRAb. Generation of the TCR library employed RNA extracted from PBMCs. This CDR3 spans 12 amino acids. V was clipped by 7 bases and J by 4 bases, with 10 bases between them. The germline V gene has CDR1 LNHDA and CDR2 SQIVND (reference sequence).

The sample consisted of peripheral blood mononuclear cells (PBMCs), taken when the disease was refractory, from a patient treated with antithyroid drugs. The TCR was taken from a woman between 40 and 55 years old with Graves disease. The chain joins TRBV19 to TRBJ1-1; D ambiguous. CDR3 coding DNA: TGTGCCAGTACCGGTGGGATCACTGAAGCTTTCTTT. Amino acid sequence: CASTGGITEAFF.